The next 18 T cell receptor beta chains were all read from a single sample in a study of vaccination effects on CD4 cells after COVID-19. The data were produced by immunoSEQ multiplex PCR, yet TCRdb's version contains in-frame clones alone and is incomplete. The sample has around 11,000 clones; 65% to 75% are singletons. Prior to sequencing, the ViraFEST assay stimulated PBMC with viral peptide pools, which expanded the antigen-specific CD4+ T cells. At the end of roughly ten days of culture, CD4+ T cells were isolated. Which antigens these TCRs recognize remains unknown. The material was CD4+ T cells from PBMCs cultured with HCoV-229E spike peptides, obtained before COVID-19 vaccination. Every receptor here comes from a human donor who received a COVID-19 vaccine.

The chain couples TRBV7-9 to TRBJ2-1; TRBD2 matches 8 bases. J lost 1 base, V lost 8 bases, and 7 bases had no gene match. Germline assignment: CDR1 SEHNR and CDR2 FQNEAQ (reference sequence). This CDR3 contains 15 residues. CDR3 sequence: CASASRGGSYNEQFF. The CDR3 bases are TGTGCCAGCGCGTCTCGGGGGGGATCCTACAATGAGCAGTTCTTC.

V usage is TRBV5-5 and J usage is TRBJ1-1; 8 bases fit TRBD1. V gave up 2 bases and J gave up 5 bases; unmatched junction bases: 8. There are 15 residues in the CDR3. Germline V gene sequence: CDR1 SGHKS, CDR2 YYEKEE (reference sequence). This chain's CDR3 is CASSFSGGGGTEAFF. In DNA, the CDR3 is TGTGCCAGCAGCTTCTCAGGGGGCGGGGGGACTGAAGCTTTCTTT.

This clone was seen a few times. The V call is TRBV7-2, the J call TRBJ1-1, with TRBD1 matching 11 bases. This CDR3 is 14 amino acids long. The junction had 5 bases not matched to a gene; V was cut back by 6 bases and J by 5 bases. Germline V CDR1 and CDR2: SGHTA, FQGNSA. This CDR3 reads CASRPGTGGTEAFF. For the CDR3, the DNA is TGTGCCAGCAGGCCCGGGACAGGGGGAACTGAAGCTTTCTTT.

The rearrangement links TRBV3-1 (or the pseudogene TRBV3-2) to TRBJ2-5; 9 positions match TRBD2. Germline V gene sequence: CDR1 LGHDT, CDR2 YNNKEL (reference sequence). With 5 bases clipped from V and 10 bases from J, the junction kept 14 bases outside the gene matches. The CDR3 spans 15 residues. The CDR3 bases are TGTGCCAGCAGCTTAGGCGGGGGGGCCTTTGAAGACCAGTACTTC. It translates to CASSLGGGAFEDQYF.

The V call is TRBV20-1, the J call TRBJ1-1, with D hard to call. With 4 bases removed from V and 1 base from J, the gap between germline ends came to 4 bases. CDR3 length equals 11 residues. Germline V lookup: CDR1 DFQATT, CDR2 SNEGSKA (reference sequence). CDR3 nucleotide sequence: TGCAGTGCTATGGAGAACACTGAAGCTTTCTTT. It codes for CSAMENTEAFF.

The chain is built from TRBV4-3 and TRBJ2-6; no clear D gene. V lost 1 base, J lost 0 bases, and 7 bases lay in between. This CDR3 spans 16 amino acids. Germline values: CDR1 LGHNA, CDR2 YSLEER. The CDR3, as DNA: TGCGCCAGCAGCCAAGGGGCCCCCTCTGGGGCCAACGTCCTGACTTTC. Amino acids: CASSQGAPSGANVLTF.

J is TRBJ1-2 and V is TRBV7-2; TRBD1 matches at 7 bases. CDR3 length equals 14 residues. CDR1 and CDR2 (germline): SGHTA, FQGNSA. The V segment lost 6 bases and the J segment 4 bases; nucleotides outside the gene matches: 8. The CDR3 here is CASRPTGASYGYTF. CDR3 coding DNA: TGTGCCAGCAGGCCCACAGGGGCCTCCTATGGCTACACCTTC.

The CDR3 DNA is TGTGCCAGCAGTGAAGAAGTGGGGGCGGGTTTTCAGCCCCAGCATTTT. It translates to CASSEEVGAGFQPQHF. The rearrangement links TRBV6-1 to TRBJ1-5, with a tentative D call TRBD1 (6 bases). Germline CDR1 reads MNHNS; CDR2 reads SASEGT. V gave up 1 base and J gave up 6 bases, with 16 bases separating them. This CDR3 has 16 amino acids.

V and J are TRBV6-5 and TRBJ1-2; D ambiguous. Germline V gene data show CDR1 as MNHEY and CDR2 as SVGAGI. Trimming took off 2 bases at V and 0 bases at J, with 10 bases between the two ends. The CDR3 consists of 15 residues. The CDR3 bases are TGTGCCAGCAGTTACCGACGGACGGCTAACTATGGCTACACCTTC. Protein: CASSYRRTANYGYTF.

This chain links TRBV3-1 (or the pseudogene TRBV3-2) with TRBJ1-5; no reliable D call. The CDR3 extends over 14 amino acids. Per the germline V gene, CDR1 is LGHDT and CDR2 is YNNKEL (reference sequence). Between the trimmed V and J ends, which lost 1 base and 7 bases, there was a span of 11 bases. The CDR3 spells CASSQVTGNQPQHF. Here the CDR3 DNA reads TGTGCCAGCAGCCAAGTGACCGGGAACCAGCCCCAGCATTTT.

The genes are TRBV14 and TRBJ1-2, with D unclear. Germline-derived CDR1 and CDR2 are SGHDN and FVKESK. The CDR3 totals 14 residues. V shed 4 bases and J shed 4 bases, with 13 bases lying between them. The CDR3 is CASSRFSHFYGYTF. For the CDR3, the DNA is TGTGCCAGCAGCCGCTTTTCCCATTTCTATGGCTACACCTTC.

The genes are TRBV4-1 and TRBJ1-4; D is uncertain. The CDR3 has 14 amino acids. Trimming shortened V by 4 bases and J by 6 bases, and 12 bases separated the two germline ends. CDR1 is MGHRA, CDR2 YSYEKL, per germline. CDR3 sequence: CASSRTSRDEKLFF. The CDR3 DNA sequence: TGCGCCAGCAGCCGGACTTCCCGCGATGAAAAACTGTTTTTT.

This clone showed up just a few times. V and J are TRBV14 and TRBJ1-3; D may be TRBD1 (5 bases). Germline CDR1 SGHDN, CDR2 FVKESK. The CDR3 has 14 residues. The V end was cut by 6 bases, the J end by 2 bases, with 11 bases between. The CDR3 region is CASSPLGPGNTIYF. CDR3 bases: TGTGCCAGCAGTCCCTTGGGGCCTGGAAACACCATATATTTT.

The rearrangement links TRBV7-3 to TRBJ2-2; D unclear. The V and J ends lost 5 bases and 3 bases respectively, with 4 bases between them. The germline CDR1 and CDR2 sequences are SGHTA and FQGTGA. CDR3 length: 12 amino acids. DNA for the CDR3: TGTGCCAGCAGCGGGGACACCGGGGAGCTGTTTTTT. As protein: CASSGDTGELFF.

This chain links TRBV30 with TRBJ1-4; no clear D gene. This CDR3 is built from 16 residues. With 4 bases removed from V and 5 bases from J, the gap between germline ends came to 20 bases. Germline-derived CDR1 and CDR2 are GTSNPN and SVGIG (reference sequence). The CDR3 coding sequence is TGTGCCTGGACGCCATTCGGGGATCGCGGAAATGAAAAACTGTTTTTT. Translation: CAWTPFGDRGNEKLFF.

The genes are TRBV6-5 and TRBJ1-2; perhaps TRBD1 as D (5 bases). CDR1 is MNHEY, CDR2 SVGAGI, per germline. There are 16 residues in the CDR3. Trimming removed 4 bases from V and 4 bases from J, with 19 bases in between. DNA for the CDR3: TGTGCCAGCAGTTCGTGGGCAGGGTGGGATGGCTATGGCTACACCTTC. This codes for CASSSWAGWDGYGYTF.

V is TRBV5-1 and J is TRBJ2-3, with D maybe TRBD2 (5 bases). The CDR3 sequence is 14 residues long. CDR1 SGHRS and CDR2 YFSETQ come from the germline V gene. V was trimmed by 2 bases and J by 0 bases, leaving 7 bases between them. CDR3 nucleotide sequence: TGCGCCAGCAGCTTCGGGGTTAGCACAGATACGCAGTATTTT. It is translated as CASSFGVSTDTQYF.

The CDR3 region is CASSLGNSGTDTQYF. DNA of the CDR3: TGCGCCAGCAGCTTGGGAAATAGCGGCACAGATACGCAGTATTTT. V gene TRBV5-1 combines with J gene TRBJ2-3, with D perhaps matching TRBD2 (5 bases). The germline gives CDR1 SGHRS, CDR2 YFSETQ. V was pared by 0 bases and J by 1 base, with 9 bases between. The CDR3 runs to 15 residues.